Sequencing of this T cell receptor beta chain was carried out in a study of OX40 agonist ivuxolimab in advanced cancers. Study at large: Of mixed ages from about 23 to 85 and averaging roughly 66 years, the group was roughly 85% male. A partial response was reached by three patients: one with hepatocellular carcinoma and two with cutaneous melanoma.

Clones were sequenced by immunoSEQ multiplex PCR, and TCRdb holds only the in-frame ones, with some missing. The table has 40,000 or so clones, 85% seen once; the top ten hold about two fifths. Trimming took 3 bases from V and 4 from J, leaving 9 bases between them. This CDR3 is built from 13 residues. Looked up from germline, CDR1 is SGHNT and CDR2 is YENEEA. The sequence was obtained from an adult with an advanced solid tumor such as melanoma, head and neck, liver or kidney cancer. This material consisted of CD4+ or CD8+ T cells sorted from blood, taken in a trial of the OX40 agonist ivuxolimab. The V and J genes are TRBV11-3 and TRBJ2-5; D perhaps matches TRBD2 (7 bases). The CDR3, as DNA: TGTGCCAGCAGCTTTAGGGGGGGAGAGACCCAGTACTTC. This sequence encodes CASSFRGGETQYF.